The source of this T cell receptor beta chain is a study of blood T cell repertoires in COVID-19. TCRdb's table, derived via immunoSEQ multiplex PCR, lists solely in-frame clones and lacks some. The repertoire holds more than 300,000 clones, approximately 90% seen once, with about 10% in the top ten. Germline-derived CDR1 and CDR2 are SGHTA and FQGTGA. The CDR3 is 16 amino acids. V lost 3 bases to trimming and J lost 2 bases, with 14 bases between them. Residents of 24 US areas, aged 18 to 89 years, made up the participants. Participants reported their clinical history, and cohort assignment relied on those reports. Donors in Cohort 3 counted as recovered after two negative PCRs, clearance, or symptom resolution.

This clonotype was obtained from a woman younger than 35 who had recovered from COVID-19. Source material: PBMCs or T cells enriched from blood (not recorded which). The J gene is TRBJ2-1, the V gene TRBV7-3, with unresolved D. The CDR3 here is CASSFGSGQPYNEQFF. The CDR3 region has the DNA TGTGCCAGCAGCTTCGGGTCTGGCCAGCCCTACAATGAGCAGTTCTTC.